The subject of this entry is one T cell receptor (beta chain). This clonotype was recorded at least ten times. It lacks a known antigen. The record has no base qualities; no much larger clone is one base away. These data belong to a study of T cells in Graves' hyperthyroidism and ophthalmopathy (dated by TCRdb to about 2019). General notes on the study: To identify distinguishing TCR V-J signatures, a discovery cohort of roughly 100 patients was used, comprising some 43 with Graves' ophthalmopathy and some 57 with stable Graves' hyperthyroidism. Prospective prediction of ophthalmopathy was tested in an independent validation cohort consisting of 18 hyperthyroidism patients and more than 15 patients who later progressed to ophthalmopathy. The approximately 100 discovery patients were divided at random into training and test sets in a 7:3 ratio. Thyroid tissue and blood T-cell repertoires from about six Graves' hyperthyroidism patients were also compared in the study. After sampling, hyperthyroidism patients received methimazole starting at 30 mg daily, and ophthalmopathy patients received high-dose intravenous methylprednisolone. TCR Vbeta CDR3 sequencing of 135 peripheral blood samples (over 40 ophthalmopathy, some 75 hyperthyroidism and approximately 17 progressor patients) is reported in the paper. What the authors observed across the whole study: Most expanded thyroid clonotypes (frequency above 0.001) were also found in blood, which suggests that blood repertoires may mirror thyroid immune responses. A 13 V-J signature model separated ophthalmopathy from stable hyperthyroidism, with roughly 88% sensitivity and roughly 84% specificity in cross-validation and 80%/75% in testing. No statistical method was used to set the sample size in advance, and investigators knew the group allocation. In validation, the model predicted progression to ophthalmopathy with approximately 71% sensitivity and less than 75% specificity, a median of about 6.7 months before onset.

Any patient with an uncontrolled infection, another autoimmune disease, pregnancy or lactation was excluded. Diagnoses relied on clinical symptoms, serum thyroxine and TRAb, thyroid ultrasound and orbital computed tomography. Total RNA was extracted using Trizol reagent, and RNA quality was assessed on an Agilent 2100 Bioanalyzer. The TCR beta CDR3 regions were amplified from RNA transcripts. The TCR CDR3 was subjected to a first round of RT-PCR using the HTBI primer set and the Qiagen OneStep RT-PCR kit. Libraries were constructed in a second round of multiplex PCR, after which size selection and purification were performed. Libraries were sequenced paired-end with 100 bp reads on an Illumina HiSeq2000. In the paper's pipeline: SOAPnuke was used to process the raw data, removing reads that contained adapters or uncalled bases, had a mean Phred below 15, or lacked an exact match to the constant primer or identifier. COPE v1.2.5 was used to merge the high-quality paired reads, and each unique nucleotide sequence was defined as a clonotype. Clonotypes were aligned to IMGT TRBV, TRBD and TRBJ reference segments using MiTCR v1.1. The analysis included only V-J combinations with a frequency above 0.0001, which together covered 98% to 99.2% of the repertoires. The TCS score was defined as the ratio of F50 (clonal expansion) to E x V (chaos), calculated using BLOSUM62-based TCRdist between CDR3 peptides within each V-J. Welch's t-statistics and random forest reduced approximately 520 V-J features to 13, which were used in a naive Bayes classifier (R e1071). The similarity between thyroid and blood repertoires was quantified using the Morisita-Horn index. Starting from the raw public reads, TCRdb applied fastp trimming at Q25, assembled clones with MiXCR and retained in-frame beta chains. Rows are combined by CDR3 protein, so each entry shows the most common genes and DNA. What appears here as the V and J calls and clone size reflects TCRdb's work, not the paper's. The sample table contains 540,000 or so distinct CDR3 sequences; only one count was recorded for 46% of them. The top ten clonotypes cover under 20% of the sample.

This receptor was taken from an adult woman with Graves' disease, either hyperthyroidism or ophthalmopathy (not recorded which). Sample: peripheral blood or thyroid tissue (not recorded which).

In nucleotides, the sequence is TGTGCCAGCTCACCACCCCATGGAGTGGAGACCCAGTACTTC. It is translated as CASSPPHGVETQYF. Recombination connected TRBV18 to TRBJ2-5; the D gene identity is not certain. CDR1 and CDR2 (KGHSH, LQKENI) derive from the germline V gene. V is pared back by 0 bases and J by 5 bases, with 10 bases lying between the germline termini. Counted from cysteine to phenylalanine, this CDR3 has 14 amino acids. Kept here is only the CDR3 DNA, which spans 42 bases and is read in frame from base 1.